A selection of T cell receptor beta chains follows, all from one sample in a study of shared clonotypes between healthy human individuals. Sequencing was performed with immunoSEQ multiplex PCR; in TCRdb, only in-frame clones are kept and a portion is missing. The sample comprises approximately 620,000 clones, approximately 97% of which are singletons, and roughly 0.055% rests with the top ten. Sequenced material: naive CD4+ T cells sorted from blood. The receptors shown here come from a woman in her twenties or thirties in good health. The conserved cysteine and the conserved F or W are not part of the CDR3 here.

J,V,CDR3
TRBJ1-3,TRBV28,ASSYGSGNTIY
TRBJ2-3,TRBV18,ASSSGLAGVTDTQY
TRBJ2-7,TRBV28,ASSAPGYGQY
TRBJ1-1,TRBV29-1,SVGLPNTEAF
TRBJ1-5,TRBV27,ASSLSSQLSNQPQH
TRBJ2-7,TRBV28,ASSFLPYEQY
TRBJ1-3,TRBV6-1,ASSGSRSGNTIY
TRBJ2-3,TRBV7-9,ASREDRVSTDTQY
TRBJ1-2,TRBV28,ASGVGGNYGYT
TRBJ2-2,TRBV7-2,ASSAGLASGELF
TRBJ2-7,TRBV9,ASSLRGDPYEQY
TRBJ1-4,TRBV13,ASSSTGTLNEKLF
TRBJ2-1,TRBV7-9,ASSLALLREPVSYNEQF
TRBJ1-2,TRBV28,ASSLGQSLLYGYT
TRBJ2-7,TRBV4-2,ASSQQTPYEQY
TRBJ2-5,TRBV9,ASSVGGDWETQY
TRBJ1-3,TRBV9,ASSGKYKGSGNTIY
TRBJ1-1,TRBV11-2,ASSLSYLNTEAF
TRBJ1-4,TRBV7-8,ASSRYISSGVEKLF
TRBJ2-3,TRBV10-1,ASSASNFGTQY
TRBJ2-3,TRBV28,ASARELGTDTQY
TRBJ2-3,TRBV5-1,ASSLAGADTQY
TRBJ2-1,TRBV30,AWRESYNEQF
TRBJ2-2,TRBV19,ASSIREQMNTGELF
TRBJ2-1,TRBV30,ASPQETKNNEQF
TRBJ2-2,TRBV7-6,ASSGLGRTGELF
TRBJ2-1,TRBV7-2,ASSLALSKLQF
TRBJ2-2,TRBV6-5,ASSSGHTNTGELF
TRBJ1-1,TRBV25-1,ASSAEGLTEAF
TRBJ1-1,TRBV7-9,ASSSPPAGTGNTEAF
TRBJ2-3,TRBV19,ASSYFGGAGDTQY
TRBJ2-5,TRBV5-1,ASSLGTGGLQETQY
TRBJ1-1,TRBV18,ASSPRDSLEEAF
TRBJ1-1,TRBV7-8,ASSLVVRRGDTEAF
TRBJ1-4,TRBV5-4,ASSTRTGGVEKLF
TRBJ2-3,TRBV5-1,ASSFAQGKVADTQY
TRBJ2-2,TRBV4-2,ASSQEWQGRTGELF
TRBJ1-1,TRBV5-1,ASSWEGGGETEAF
TRBJ1-5,TRBV5-1,ASSLTGGQPQH
TRBJ2-2,TRBV27,ASSSQNTGELF
TRBJ1-3,TRBV18,ASSPGQERTIY
TRBJ2-5,TRBV4-1,ASSHLRQGLLGETQY
TRBJ2-7,TRBV5-1,ASKPPRGLGEQY
TRBJ2-7,TRBV5-1,ASSATGQAGEQY
TRBJ2-7,TRBV19,ASSIPRLFHEQY
TRBJ2-2,TRBV5-4,ASSYPGGVVTGELF
TRBJ2-7,TRBV2,ASSVLAGGGDEQY
TRBJ1-3,TRBV5-1,ASSFLQGAGNTIY
TRBJ1-3,TRBV6-5,ASSYSYGHTIY
TRBJ1-5,TRBV18,ASSPPGGLRSDQPQH
TRBJ2-2,TRBV27,ASSSLAGVNTGELF
TRBJ2-7,TRBV28,ASSYTLTSGSSYEQY
TRBJ2-3,TRBV18,ASSGFDSTDTQY
TRBJ1-1,TRBV5-5,ASSFFGATNTEAF
TRBJ1-3,TRBV18,ASSVNLPRDRNTIY